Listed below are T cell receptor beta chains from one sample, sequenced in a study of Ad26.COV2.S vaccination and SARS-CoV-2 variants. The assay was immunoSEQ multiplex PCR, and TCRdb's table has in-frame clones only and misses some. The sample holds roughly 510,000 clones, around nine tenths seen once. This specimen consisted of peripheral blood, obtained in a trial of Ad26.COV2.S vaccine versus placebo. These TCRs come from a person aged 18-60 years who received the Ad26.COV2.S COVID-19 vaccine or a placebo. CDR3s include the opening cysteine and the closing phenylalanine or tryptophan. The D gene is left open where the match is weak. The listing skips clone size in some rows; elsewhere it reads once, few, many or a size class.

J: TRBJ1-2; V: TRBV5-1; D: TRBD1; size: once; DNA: TGCGCCAGCAGCGACACACCGGGACAGGGTGGCTACACCTTC; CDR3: CASSDTPGQGGYTF
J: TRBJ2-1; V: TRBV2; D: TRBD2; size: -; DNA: TGTGCCAGCAGTGGCCGACTAGCGGACAATGAGCAGTTCTTC; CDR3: CASSGRLADNEQFF
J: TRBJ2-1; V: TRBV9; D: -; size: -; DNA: TGTGCCAGCAGTGAGGTCGGGTCCTACAATGAGCAGTTCTTC; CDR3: CASSEVGSYNEQFF
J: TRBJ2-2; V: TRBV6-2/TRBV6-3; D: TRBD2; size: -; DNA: TGTGCCAGCAGCCCCCCGGGACTAGCGCCGCGGCGAGCGGTTACCGGGGAGCTGTTTTTT; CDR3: CASSPPGLAPRRAVTGELFF
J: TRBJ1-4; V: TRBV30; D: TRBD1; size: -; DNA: TGTGCCGGCGACGGACAGGGGAGGGGTGAAAAACTGTTTTTT; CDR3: CAGDGQGRGEKLFF
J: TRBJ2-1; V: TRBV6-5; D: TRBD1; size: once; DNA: TGTGCCAGCAGAAGGGACAGTTACAATGAGCAGTTCTTC; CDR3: CASRRDSYNEQFF
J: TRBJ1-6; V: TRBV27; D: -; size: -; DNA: TGTGCCAGCAGTTTAGGGAGGGATGGGACCAATAATTCACCCCTCCACTTT; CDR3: CASSLGRDGTNNSPLHF
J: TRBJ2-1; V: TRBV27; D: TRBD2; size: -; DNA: TGTGCCAGCAGTTTCTTCGCGGGAGGGCCATATGAGCAGTTCTTC; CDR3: CASSFFAGGPYEQFF
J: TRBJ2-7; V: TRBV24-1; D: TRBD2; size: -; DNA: TGTGCCACCAGTGGCGGGAGAGTCCCCTACGAGCAGTACTTC; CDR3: CATSGGRVPYEQYF
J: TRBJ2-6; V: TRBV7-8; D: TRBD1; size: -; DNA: TGTGCCAGCAGCCCAGGACAGGAGTCGGGGGCCAACGTCCTGACTTTC; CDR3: CASSPGQESGANVLTF
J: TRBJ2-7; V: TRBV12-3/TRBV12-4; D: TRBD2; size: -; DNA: TGTGCCAGCAGTTTAATTAGCGGGAGCGAGCAGTACTTC; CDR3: CASSLISGSEQYF
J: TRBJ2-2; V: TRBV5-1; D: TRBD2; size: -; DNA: TGCGCCAGCAGCGACGGACTAGCGGGTCCTACCGGGGAGCTGTTTTTT; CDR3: CASSDGLAGPTGELFF
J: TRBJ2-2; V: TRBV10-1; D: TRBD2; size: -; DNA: TGCGCCAGCAGTGGGGTAATAGCGGGAGTCGTTAACACCGGGGAGCTGTTTTTT; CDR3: CASSGVIAGVVNTGELFF
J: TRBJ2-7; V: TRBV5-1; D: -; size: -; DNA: TGCGCCAGCAGCTTGTCCGGTGGCTCCTACGAGCAGTACTTC; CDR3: CASSLSGGSYEQYF
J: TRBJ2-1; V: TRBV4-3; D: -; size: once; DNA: TGCGCCAGCAGCCAAGGGAAAACGGGAGTCTGGTCAAATGAGCAGTTCTTC; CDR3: CASSQGKTGVWSNEQFF
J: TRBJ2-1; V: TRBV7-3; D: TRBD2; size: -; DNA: TGTGCCAGCAGCTTATTGTCCCCCCAGAACGGACTAGCGGAATACAATGAGCAGTTCTTC; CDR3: CASSLLSPQNGLAEYNEQFF
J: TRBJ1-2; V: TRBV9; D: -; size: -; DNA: TGTGCCAGCAGCGTAGATGTCCAAGTTGGCTACACCTTC; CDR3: CASSVDVQVGYTF
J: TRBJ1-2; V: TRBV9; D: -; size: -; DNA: TGTGCCAGCAGCCGTCGGGGGAACTATGGCTACACCTTC; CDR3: CASSRRGNYGYTF
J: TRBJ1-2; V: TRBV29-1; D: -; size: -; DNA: TGCAGCGTCGCGCCCGCGGCCAACTATGGCTACACCTTC; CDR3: CSVAPAANYGYTF
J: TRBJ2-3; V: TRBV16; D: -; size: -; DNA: TGTGCCAGCAGCCCAACCTCCTGGACAGATACGCAGTATTTT; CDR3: CASSPTSWTDTQYF
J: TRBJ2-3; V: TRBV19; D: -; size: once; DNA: TGTGCCAGTAGTAAAAGGACTACAGATACGCAGTATTTT; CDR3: CASSKRTTDTQYF
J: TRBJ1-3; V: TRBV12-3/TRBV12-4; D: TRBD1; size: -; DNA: TGTGCCAGCAGCTTGGACAGGCTAAACACCATATATTTT; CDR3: CASSLDRLNTIYF
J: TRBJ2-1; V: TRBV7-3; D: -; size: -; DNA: TGTGCCAGCAGCTTGGGACGAGGGGGTACATATGAGCAGTTCTTC; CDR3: CASSLGRGGTYEQFF
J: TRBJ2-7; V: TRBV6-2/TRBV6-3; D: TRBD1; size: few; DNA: TGTGCCAGCAGTCACTCGAAGGACAGGGTTCGGATCGAGCAGTACTTC; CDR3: CASSHSKDRVRIEQYF
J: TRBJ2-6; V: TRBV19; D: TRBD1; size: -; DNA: TGTGCCAGTAGTATTCAGGGGGCGCGTTCTGGGGCCAACGTCCTGACTTTC; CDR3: CASSIQGARSGANVLTF
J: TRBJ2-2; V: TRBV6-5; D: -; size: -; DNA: TGTGCCAGCAGTTACTCGACTACGGGGGCCGGGGAGCTGTTTTTT; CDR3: CASSYSTTGAGELFF
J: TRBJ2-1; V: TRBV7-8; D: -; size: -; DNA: TGTGCCAGCAGCTTAGGGGGTGGTGTTGAGCAGTTCTTC; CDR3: CASSLGGGVEQFF
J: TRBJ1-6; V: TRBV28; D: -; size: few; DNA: TGTGCCAGCATTCGCAGGGCGAAAAATTCACCCCTCCACTTT; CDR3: CASIRRAKNSPLHF
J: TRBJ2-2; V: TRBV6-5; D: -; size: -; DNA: TGTGCCTCAAGAACCGGGACTGAGAACACCGGGGAGCTGTTTTTT; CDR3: CASRTGTENTGELFF
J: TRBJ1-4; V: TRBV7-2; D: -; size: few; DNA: TGTGCCAGCAGCCCTGGACTATTCTCAACTAATGAAAAACTGTTTTTT; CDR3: CASSPGLFSTNEKLFF
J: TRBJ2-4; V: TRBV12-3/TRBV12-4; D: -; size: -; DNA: TGTGCCGGAAAAGGGGACAAAAACATTCAGTACTTC; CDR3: CAGKGDKNIQYF
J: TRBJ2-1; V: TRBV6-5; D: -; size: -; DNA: TGTGCCAGCAGTTACGTATACAATGAGCAGTTCTTC; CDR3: CASSYVYNEQFF
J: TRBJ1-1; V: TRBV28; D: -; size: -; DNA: TGTGCCAGCACGGGGCCCCAGAACACTGAAGCTTTCTTT; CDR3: CASTGPQNTEAFF
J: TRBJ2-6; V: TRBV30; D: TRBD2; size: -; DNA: TGTGCAAGGGGAGGGGTCGCCGGGGCCAACGTCCTGACTTTC; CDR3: CARGGVAGANVLTF
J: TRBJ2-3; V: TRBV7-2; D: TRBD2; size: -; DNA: TGTGCCAGCAGACTTAGCGGGAGCACAGATACGCAGTATTTT; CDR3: CASRLSGSTDTQYF
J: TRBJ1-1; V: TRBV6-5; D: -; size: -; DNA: TGTGCCAGCAGTTACTCGACAGGCTTCGGAGCTTTCTTT; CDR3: CASSYSTGFGAFF
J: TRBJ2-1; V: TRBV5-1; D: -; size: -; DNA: TGCGCCAGCAGCCCAGTGACCTACAATGAGCAGTTCTTC; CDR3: CASSPVTYNEQFF
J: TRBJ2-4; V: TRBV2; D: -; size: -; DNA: TGTGCCAGCAGTGACCGACAGTCGGCCAAAAACATTCAGTACTTC; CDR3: CASSDRQSAKNIQYF
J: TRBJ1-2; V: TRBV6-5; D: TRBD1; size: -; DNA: TGTGCCAGCGCAGGGGGCTATGGCTACACCTTC; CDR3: CASAGGYGYTF
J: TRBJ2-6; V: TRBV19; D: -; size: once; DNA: TGTGCCACCCTCAGCGGAACTGGGGCCAACGTCCTGACTTTC; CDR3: CATLSGTGANVLTF
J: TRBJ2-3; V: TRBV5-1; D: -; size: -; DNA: TGCGCCAGCAGGTTCAGCGGTTTTAGCACAGATACGCAGTATTTT; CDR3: CASRFSGFSTDTQYF
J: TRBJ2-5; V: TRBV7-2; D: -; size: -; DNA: TGTGCCAGCAGCTTAGCTTTACTACGGGAGACCCAGTACTTC; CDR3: CASSLALLRETQYF